A selection of T cell receptor beta chains follows, all from one sample in a study of CD8 T cell repertoires and HIV-1 epitope variants. Their antigen targets remain unknown. Sequencing used immunoSEQ multiplex PCR; TCRdb keeps in-frame clones, though not all of them. Among some 1,000 clones listed, 55% to 75% were seen once. The sequenced material came from cultured CD8+ T cells derived from PBMCs. These receptors all stem from a male donor with HIV. The CDR3 runs from the conserved cysteine through the conserved F or W. The D gene is left open where the match is weak. Some rows have no size entry. The others give once, few or many, or a class for an expanded clone.

d_call clone_size j_call v_call cdr3_nt cdr3_aa
NA NA TRBJ2-3 TRBV5-6 TGTGCCAGCAGCTTGGAAGAGCGAACAGATACGCAGTATTTT CASSLEERTDTQYF
NA NA TRBJ1-1 TRBV11-2 TGTGCCAGCAGCTTAGGAGCACTGGGAGAAGCTTTCTTT CASSLGALGEAFF
NA NA TRBJ2-3 TRBV5-4 TGTGCCAGCAGCTTCGGAGGGGGCGCAGATACGCAGTATTTT CASSFGGGADTQYF
NA few TRBJ2-7 TRBV6-5 TGTGCCAGCAGTCCCCCCGAGAAGGCCTCCTACGAGCAGTACTTC CASSPPEKASYEQYF
NA NA TRBJ1-5 TRBV7-8 TGTGCCAGCAGCCAGGGGCCCGGAGGGGGAAATCAGCCCCAGCATTTT CASSQGPGGGNQPQHF
NA few TRBJ1-1 TRBV27 TGTGCCAGCAGTTTATCGTCCCGGAATGAAGCTTTCTTT CASSLSSRNEAFF
NA NA TRBJ2-6 TRBV6-5 TGTGCCAGCAGTTACTCCTTCTCTGGGGCCAACGTCCTGACTTTC CASSYSFSGANVLTF
TRBD1 few TRBJ2-7 TRBV6-6 TGTGCCAGCAGTTACCAGGGGGTGAACGAGCAGTACTTC CASSYQGVNEQYF
NA few TRBJ2-7 TRBV27 TGTGCCAGCAGTCCCGGAGCCGTCTACGAGCAGTACTTC CASSPGAVYEQYF
TRBD1 few TRBJ1-2 TRBV28 TGTGCCAGCAGCCGACAGGGGGACTACTATGGCTACACCTTC CASSRQGDYYGYTF
TRBD2 NA TRBJ2-3 TRBV7-2 TGTGCCAGCAGCTTAGGGCTAGCGGGGGGCCCCACAGATACGCAGTATTTT CASSLGLAGGPTDTQYF
NA NA TRBJ2-1 TRBV2 TGTGCCAGCAGTCATAGCGTCAGCTCCTACAATGAGCAGTTCTTC CASSHSVSSYNEQFF
NA once TRBJ2-3 TRBV6-1 TGTGCCAGCAGTGGGCAGAATAGCACAGATACGCAGTATTTT CASSGQNSTDTQYF
TRBD2 NA TRBJ2-1 TRBV6-1 TGTGCCAGCAGTGAAGCGCAGGGCGGGGGAGTGTACAATGAGCAGTTCTTC CASSEAQGGGVYNEQFF
NA NA TRBJ2-1 TRBV9 TGTGCCAGCAGCGTAGTAAGTGACTGGAAGAATGAGCAGTTCTTC CASSVVSDWKNEQFF
TRBD1 NA TRBJ2-3 TRBV5-4 TGTGCCAGCAGTTTAACAGGGGGCGTGAGCACAGATACGCAGTATTTT CASSLTGGVSTDTQYF
NA NA TRBJ2-1 TRBV7-9 TGTGCCAGCAGCTTAGCGCAAGGCCAATTCCGCGATGTGGAGCAGTTCTTC CASSLAQGQFRDVEQFF
NA NA TRBJ2-1 TRBV6-1 TGTGCCAGCAGTGAGGCCGTGGACAGCTTTCTCTACAATGAGCAGTTCTTC CASSEAVDSFLYNEQFF
TRBD2 NA TRBJ2-1 TRBV7-8 TGTGCCAGCAGCTCACCTAGCGGGAGGGACTACAATGAGCAGTTCTTC CASSSPSGRDYNEQFF
NA NA TRBJ1-6 TRBV28 TGTGCCAGCAGCTTACGGGGGGCGGATAATTCACCCCTCCACTTT CASSLRGADNSPLHF
TRBD2 NA TRBJ2-1 TRBV27 TGTGCCAGCAGTTCTCTAATAGCGGGGGGGCCCCACAATGAGCAGTTCTTC CASSSLIAGGPHNEQFF
NA NA TRBJ2-3 TRBV4-3 TGCGCCAGCAGCCAAGACACAGATACGCAGTATTTT CASSQDTDTQYF
NA NA TRBJ2-7 TRBV7-9 TGTGCCAGCAGCCAAGCGGGCGACACCCTGGAGCAGTACTTC CASSQAGDTLEQYF
TRBD2 NA TRBJ2-7 TRBV28 TGTGCCAGCAGTCCGGAAGCGGGAGTAAGCGAGCAGTACTTC CASSPEAGVSEQYF
NA NA TRBJ2-3 TRBV9 TGTGCCAGCAGCTCGATCCCAGAAGATACGCAGTATTTT CASSSIPEDTQYF
NA NA TRBJ1-2 TRBV18 TGTGCCAGCTCACCACCAATAACAGGGAATTATGGCTACACCTTC CASSPPITGNYGYTF
TRBD2 NA TRBJ2-5 TRBV27 TGTGCCAGCAGTTCCTGGACTAGCGGGAAAGAGACCCAGTACTTC CASSSWTSGKETQYF
NA NA TRBJ2-1 TRBV7-9 TGTGCCAGCAGCCTCGGTCAGGGGCTAAACAATGAGCAGTTCTTC CASSLGQGLNNEQFF
TRBD1 hyperexpanded TRBJ2-1 TRBV27 TGTGCCAGCAGTTTATCACAGGGGATATCCTACAATGAGCAGTTCTTC CASSLSQGISYNEQFF
NA NA TRBJ1-5 TRBV10-3 TGTGCCATCAGTGAGCAGAACCAGCCCCAGCATTTT CAISEQNQPQHF
NA NA TRBJ2-1 TRBV28 TGTGCCAGCAGTCGGACGGAACTTTACTCCAATGAGCAGTTCTTC CASSRTELYSNEQFF
NA NA TRBJ2-6 TRBV18 TGTGCCAGCTCACGTCTCGGGACATTACAAAGTCGGGCCAACGTCCTGACTTTC CASSRLGTLQSRANVLTF
TRBD1 few TRBJ2-7 TRBV28 TGTGCCAGCAGTTTCCGGGACAGCTACGAGCAGTACTTC CASSFRDSYEQYF
NA NA TRBJ1-1 TRBV28 TGTGCCAGCAGTTCCCTCTTTACAGGGTTTCATAGGAACACTGAAGCTTTCTTT CASSSLFTGFHRNTEAFF
TRBD1 NA TRBJ2-7 TRBV6-1 TGTGCCAGCAGGCTTGGGCCACAGGGGGCTGCCGAGCAGTACTTC CASRLGPQGAAEQYF
NA NA TRBJ2-1 TRBV4-1 TGCGCCAGCAGCCAAGACGTAGGGAGCCCCTCTACCTCAAATGAGCAGTTCTTC CASSQDVGSPSTSNEQFF
NA NA TRBJ2-6 TRBV7-8 TGTGCCAGCAGCTTAAGCCCAGGGGCCAACGTCCTGACTTTC CASSLSPGANVLTF
TRBD1 NA TRBJ2-5 TRBV5-1 TGCGCCAGCAGCCGGGACAGCCAAGAGACCCAGTACTTC CASSRDSQETQYF
NA NA TRBJ2-7 TRBV7-9 TGTGCCAGCAGCTTAGAGTCTTCCGAGGAGTACTTC CASSLESSEEYF
TRBD1 NA TRBJ2-3 TRBV6-1 TGTGCCAGCAGTGAAGGGACAGGGGAGACAGATACGCAGTATTTT CASSEGTGETDTQYF
NA NA TRBJ1-5 TRBV15 TGTGCCACCTCCCCCCCCGTCCCGGGGCAGCCCCAGCATTTT CATSPPVPGQPQHF
TRBD2 NA TRBJ2-1 TRBV6-1 TGTGCCAGCAGGGGGGGGACCCAACAGTTCTTC CASRGGTQQFF
NA NA TRBJ2-5 TRBV28 TGTGCCAGCACTTCCGAGGGGCTCGCGGAGACCCAGTACTTC CASTSEGLAETQYF
TRBD1 NA TRBJ1-2 TRBV30 TGTGCCTGGAGTGCTGGACAGGGAGATGGCTACACCTTC CAWSAGQGDGYTF
NA NA TRBJ2-7 TRBV23-1 TGCGCCAGCAGTCAATCGGGGGACGGGGCAGCGATCTACGAGCAGTACTTC CASSQSGDGAAIYEQYF
TRBD2 NA TRBJ2-1 TRBV28 TGTGCCAGCAGTTTTTTAGCGGGGGGGCTTAATGAGCAGTTCTTC CASSFLAGGLNEQFF
NA few TRBJ2-1 TRBV4-1 TGCGCCAGCAGCCGTATAGGCGATTACAATGAGCAGTTCTTC CASSRIGDYNEQFF
TRBD1 NA TRBJ2-1 TRBV28 TGTGCCAGCAGTTTGGGACAGTCCCCCTACAATGAGCAGTTCTTC CASSLGQSPYNEQFF
TRBD2 NA TRBJ2-1 TRBV4-3 TGCGCCAGCAGCCAAGATACAAGCGGGGGGGCAAGTGAGCAGTTCTTC CASSQDTSGGASEQFF
NA NA TRBJ2-1 TRBV27 TGTGCCAGCAGTTTGGACGGGGAATTCTACAATGAGCAGTTCTTC CASSLDGEFYNEQFF
NA few TRBJ2-1 TRBV13 TGTGCCAGCAGCCCCCTCTCTGGGGGGCTCTACAATGAGCAGTTCTTC CASSPLSGGLYNEQFF
NA few TRBJ2-2 TRBV27 TGTGCCAGCAGTTTCGGCACCGGGGAGCTGTTTTTT CASSFGTGELFF
TRBD1 NA TRBJ2-7 TRBV5-3 TGTGCCAGAAGCGGGAGGTGGGTAGGACAGGGCGACTACGAGCAGTACTTC CARSGRWVGQGDYEQYF
TRBD1 NA TRBJ1-1 TRBV2 TGTGCCAGCAGTTACTCCGGGACAGGGGATGCTTTCTTT CASSYSGTGDAFF
TRBD2 few TRBJ2-1 TRBV5-6 TGTGCCAGCAGCTTGGAGCGGGGGAGCTCCTACAATGAGCAGTTCTTC CASSLERGSSYNEQFF